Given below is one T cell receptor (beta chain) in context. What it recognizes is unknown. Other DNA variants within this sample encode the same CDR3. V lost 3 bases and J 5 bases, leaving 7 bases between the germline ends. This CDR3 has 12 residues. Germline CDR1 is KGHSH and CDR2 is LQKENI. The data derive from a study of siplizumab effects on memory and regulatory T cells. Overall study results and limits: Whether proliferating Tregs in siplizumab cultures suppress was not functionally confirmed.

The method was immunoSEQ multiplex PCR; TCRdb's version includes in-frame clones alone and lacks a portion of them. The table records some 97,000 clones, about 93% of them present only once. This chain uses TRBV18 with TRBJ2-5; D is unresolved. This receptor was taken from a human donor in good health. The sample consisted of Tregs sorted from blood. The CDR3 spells CASSPARETQYF. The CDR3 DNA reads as TGTGCCAGCTCACCGGCGCGGGAGACCCAGTACTTC.